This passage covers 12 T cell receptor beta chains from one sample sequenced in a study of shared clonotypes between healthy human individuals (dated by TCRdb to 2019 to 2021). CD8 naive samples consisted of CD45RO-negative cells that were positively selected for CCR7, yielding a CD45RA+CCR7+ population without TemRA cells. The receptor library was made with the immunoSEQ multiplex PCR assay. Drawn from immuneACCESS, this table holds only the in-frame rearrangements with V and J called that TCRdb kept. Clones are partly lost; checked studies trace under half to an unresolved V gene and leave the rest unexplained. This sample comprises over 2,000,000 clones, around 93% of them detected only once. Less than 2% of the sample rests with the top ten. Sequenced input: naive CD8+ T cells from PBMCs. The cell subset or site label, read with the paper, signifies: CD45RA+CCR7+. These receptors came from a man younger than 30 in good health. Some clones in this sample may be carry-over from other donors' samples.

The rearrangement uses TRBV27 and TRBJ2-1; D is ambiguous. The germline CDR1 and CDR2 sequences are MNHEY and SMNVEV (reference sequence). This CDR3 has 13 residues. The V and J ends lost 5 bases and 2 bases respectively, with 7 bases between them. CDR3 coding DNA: TGTGCCAGCAGTGGTGTCACCTACAATGAGCAGTTCTTC. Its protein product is CASSGVTYNEQFF.

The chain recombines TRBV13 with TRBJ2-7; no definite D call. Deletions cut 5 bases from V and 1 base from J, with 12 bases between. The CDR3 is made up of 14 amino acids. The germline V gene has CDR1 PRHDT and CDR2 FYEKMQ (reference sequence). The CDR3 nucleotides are TGTGCCAGCAGCCTTAGGCTTTCATCCTACGAGCAGTACTTC. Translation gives CASSLRLSSYEQYF.

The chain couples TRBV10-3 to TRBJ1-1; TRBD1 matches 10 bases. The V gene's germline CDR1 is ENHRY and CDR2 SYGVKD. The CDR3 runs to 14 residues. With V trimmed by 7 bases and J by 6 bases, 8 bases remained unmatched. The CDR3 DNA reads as TGTGCCATCACTCATGGGACAGGGGACGCTGAAGCTTTCTTT. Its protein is CAITHGTGDAEAFF.

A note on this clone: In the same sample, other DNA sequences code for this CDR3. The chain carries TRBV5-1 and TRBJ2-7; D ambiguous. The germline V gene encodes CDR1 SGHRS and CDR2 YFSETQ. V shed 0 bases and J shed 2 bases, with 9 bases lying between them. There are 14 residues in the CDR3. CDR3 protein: CASSLGSGPYEQYF. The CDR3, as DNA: TGCGCCAGCAGCTTGGGAAGTGGGCCCTACGAGCAGTACTTC.

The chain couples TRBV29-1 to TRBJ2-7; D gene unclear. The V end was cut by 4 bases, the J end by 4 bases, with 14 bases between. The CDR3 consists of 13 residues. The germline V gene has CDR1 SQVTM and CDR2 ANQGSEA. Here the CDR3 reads CSVVQATSYEQYF. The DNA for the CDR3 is TGCAGCGTTGTCCAGGCTACATCATACGAGCAGTACTTC.

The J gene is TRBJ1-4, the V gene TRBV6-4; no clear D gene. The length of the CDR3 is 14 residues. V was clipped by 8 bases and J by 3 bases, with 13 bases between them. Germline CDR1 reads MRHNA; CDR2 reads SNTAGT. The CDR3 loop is CASPTASANEKLFF. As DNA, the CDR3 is TGTGCCAGCCCAACAGCCTCCGCTAATGAAAAACTGTTTTTT.

The CDR3 is CASSDLRVQETQYF. The CDR3 nucleotides are TGTGCCAGCAGTGATCTGAGAGTTCAAGAGACCCAGTACTTC. The V call is TRBV2, the J call TRBJ2-5; D gene unclear. The germline gives CDR1 SNHLY, CDR2 FYNNEI. There are 14 residues in the CDR3. Trimming took 3 bases from V and 2 from J, leaving 10 bases between them.

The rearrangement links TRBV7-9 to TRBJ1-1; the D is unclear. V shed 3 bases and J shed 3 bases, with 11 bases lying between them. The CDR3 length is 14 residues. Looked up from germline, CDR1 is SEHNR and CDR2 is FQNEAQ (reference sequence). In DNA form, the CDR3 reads TGTGCCAGCAGCTTTGCGGCCCTGGACACTGAAGCTTTCTTT. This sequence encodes CASSFAALDTEAFF.

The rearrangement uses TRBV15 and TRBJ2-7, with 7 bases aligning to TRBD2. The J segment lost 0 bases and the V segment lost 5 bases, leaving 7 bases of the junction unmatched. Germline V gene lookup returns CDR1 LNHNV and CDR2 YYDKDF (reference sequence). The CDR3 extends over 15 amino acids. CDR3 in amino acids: CATSVTPSGSYEQYF. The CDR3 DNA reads TGTGCCACCAGCGTCACCCCTAGCGGCTCCTACGAGCAGTACTTC.

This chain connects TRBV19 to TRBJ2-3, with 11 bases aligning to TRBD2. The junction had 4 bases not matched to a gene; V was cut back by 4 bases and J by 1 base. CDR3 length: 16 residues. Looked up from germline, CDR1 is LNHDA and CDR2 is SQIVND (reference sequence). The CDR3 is CASSKATSGGTDTQYF. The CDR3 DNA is TGTGCCAGTAGTAAGGCGACTAGCGGGGGCACAGATACGCAGTATTTT.

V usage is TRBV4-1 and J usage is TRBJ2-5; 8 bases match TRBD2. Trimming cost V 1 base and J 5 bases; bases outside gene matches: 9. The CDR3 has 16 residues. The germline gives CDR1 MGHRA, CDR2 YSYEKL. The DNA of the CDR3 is TGCGCCAGCAGCCAAGTTGCGAGCGGGAGTTTTGAGACCCAGTACTTC. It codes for CASSQVASGSFETQYF.

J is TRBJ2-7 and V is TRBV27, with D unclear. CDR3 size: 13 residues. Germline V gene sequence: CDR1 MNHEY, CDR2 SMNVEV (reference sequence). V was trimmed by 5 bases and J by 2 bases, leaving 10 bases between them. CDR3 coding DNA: TGTGCCAGCAGTCCCCGCAACACCTACGAGCAGTACTTC. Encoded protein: CASSPRNTYEQYF.